This T cell receptor beta chain was found in a study of blood T cells in healthy people across ages. Germline lookup yields CDR1 DFQATT and CDR2 SNEGSKA (reference sequence). There are 14 residues in the CDR3. They isolated at least 7 million PBMCs from each sample. Sample-barcoded 5' priming and a J-beta primer mix drove a second PCR of roughly 6 to 12 cycles. Each cDNA was tagged by a template-switch adaptor containing 12 random nucleotides. TCRdb reprocessed the 5' RACE reads via MiXCR and lists one record per CDR3 protein. The table lists about 1.8 million distinct CDR3 sequences, roughly 49% of them singletons.

This clonotype was sampled from a woman between 40 and 50 years old in good health. This sequence joins TRBV20-1 and TRBJ2-5, with 12 nucleotides matching TRBD2. The J call could be wrong; TRBJ2-7 is a better fit for the DNA end. The specimen sequenced was blood. The CDR3 loop is CSAQTSGGIYEQYF. The CDR3 region has the DNA TGCAGTGCTCAAACTAGCGGGGGGATCTACGAGCAGTACTTC.